This TCR beta chain was captured in a study of blood T cells in healthy people across ages. Overall study results and limits: PBMCs that were unsorted prevented a conclusive naive versus antigen-experienced comparison.

Combining a sample-barcoded 5' primer with a J-beta primer mix, a second PCR ran for 7 to 11 cycles. A minimum of 3 million CDR3-containing paired-end reads was obtained for each sample. MiXCR, run by TCRdb on the 5' RACE reads, gives a single entry per CDR3 protein. The sample lists fewer than 600,000 distinct CDR3 sequences, around 27% occurring once. Comment on this clonotype: Its target is unknown.

CDR1 is SGHTA, CDR2 FQGNSA, per germline. The CDR3 runs 17 residues. There were healthy Caucasian individuals from Russia, aged roughly 6 to 95, serving as donors. Each donor's blood draw was around 10 milliliters of peripheral blood. The data also belong to a second study, concerning T cells of mothers and their children.

The rearrangement uses TRBV7-2 and TRBJ2-1; D perhaps matches TRBD2 (7 bases). The J call may be wrong; the DNA end is better matched by TRBJ2-7. Source material: blood. The receptor was derived from a boy aged 2 to 10 in good health. The CDR3 bases are TGTGCCAGCAGCTTAGAGCGGGGTGTGGGGGGGCTTTACGAGCAGTACTTC. Translating it yields CASSLERGVGGLYEQYF.